The 30 T cell receptor beta chains below were found in one sample sequenced in a study of T cell responses to AZD1222 COVID-19 vaccine. Here immunoSEQ multiplex PCR was the method, and the copy in TCRdb shows in-frame clones only, minus some. The data contain under 150,000 clones, about 90% of them singletons. Material: peripheral blood, obtained 28 days after the second AZD1222 dose. These receptors were taken from an adult who received the AZD1222 COVID-19 vaccine.

V gene TRBV24-1 combines with J gene TRBJ1-4; TRBD1 might be the D (5 bases). The V gene's germline CDR1 is KGHDR and CDR2 SFDVKD. Trimming shortened V by 4 bases and J by 4 bases, and 15 bases separated the two germline ends. This CDR3 is built from 16 residues. CDR3 loop: CATSDPGAGGNEKLFF. The DNA for the CDR3 is TGTGCCACCAGTGACCCTGGGGCAGGAGGTAATGAAAAACTGTTTTTT.

This clone appeared a few times. The gene calls are TRBV7-2 and TRBJ1-2; D remains ambiguous. Germline values: CDR1 SGHTA, CDR2 FQGNSA. The CDR3 consists of 15 residues. Trimming removed 1 base at V and 5 bases at J, with 14 bases between. The CDR3 is CASSLGLDGLYGYTF. The CDR3 bases are TGTGCCAGCAGCTTAGGCTTGGATGGTCTGTATGGCTACACCTTC.

This sequence joins TRBV9 and TRBJ2-5, with TRBD2 as a possible D gene (7 bases). The CDR3 totals 16 residues. Trimming cost V 0 bases and J 1 base, with 13 bases left between them. Germline V CDR1 and CDR2: SGDLS, YYNGEE. The CDR3 spells CASSVAAGALQETQYF. The CDR3 DNA follows: TGTGCCAGCAGCGTAGCCGCGGGGGCCCTCCAAGAGACCCAGTACTTC.

This clone was detected only once. J is TRBJ1-2 and V is TRBV5-6; TRBD1 matches 10 bases. The CDR3 consists of 12 residues. Looked up from germline, CDR1 is SGHDT and CDR2 is YYEEEE. After removal of 3 bases from V and 7 bases from J, the junction contained 0 bases not matched to a gene. Written as DNA, the CDR3 is TGTGCCAGCAGCTGGGACAGGGGTGGCTACACCTTC. Translation gives CASSWDRGGYTF.

The CDR3 coding sequence is TGTGCCAGCTCACCTTCTGACGCTTACACCTTC. It specifies CASSPSDAYTF. The chain recombines TRBV18 with TRBJ1-2; D not certain. Germline CDR1 KGHSH, CDR2 LQKENI. The CDR3 is 11 residues long. Trimming shortened V by 3 bases and J by 11 bases, and 10 bases separated the two germline ends.

The chain links TRBV5-4 to TRBJ1-2; 7 bases are a match to TRBD1. The V and J ends lost 5 bases and 5 bases, in that order; junction bases with no gene match: 9. The CDR3 runs to 14 residues. The germline gives CDR1 SGHNT, CDR2 YYREEE (reference sequence). The CDR3 sequence is CASSPGTARYGYTF. As DNA, the CDR3 is TGTGCCAGCAGTCCCGGGACAGCTCGATATGGCTACACCTTC.

The gene calls are TRBV5-8 and TRBJ1-3; 7 nucleotides agree with TRBD1. Germline CDR1 is SGHTS and CDR2 is YDEGEE. The CDR3 is 14 amino acids. The junction had 3 bases not matched to a gene; V was cut back by 3 bases and J by 3 bases. The CDR3 DNA is TGTGCCAGCAGCTGGACAGGAGGTGGAAACACCATATATTTT. Protein product: CASSWTGGGNTIYF. The variable domain in full, completed from reference TRBV5-8 and TRBJ1-3, reads EAGVTQSPTHLIKTRGQQATLRCSPISGHTSVYWYQQALGLGLQFLLWYDEGEERNRGNFPPRFSGRQFPNYSSELNVNALELEDSALYLCASSWTGGGNTIYFGEGSWLTVV.

The rearrangement joins TRBV5-8 to TRBJ2-7; D is unclear. The CDR3 has 13 residues. Germline assignment: CDR1 SGHTS and CDR2 YDEGEE. V shed 2 bases and J shed 5 bases, with 11 bases lying between them. This chain's CDR3 is CASSFMPGNEQYV. The DNA for the CDR3 is TGTGCCAGCAGCTTCATGCCGGGCAACGAGCAGTACGTC.

The chain links TRBV5-1 to TRBJ1-6, with D possibly being TRBD1 (6 bases). Trimming removed 1 base from V and 10 bases from J, with 15 bases in between. The CDR3 has 15 amino acids. CDR1 and CDR2 from the germline V gene are SGHRS and YFSETQ. The CDR3 is CASSLWDAGESPLHF. In nucleotides, the CDR3 is TGCGCCAGCAGCTTGTGGGACGCAGGGGAATCACCCCTCCACTTT.

There are many counts of this clone. The rearrangement links TRBV6-2 or TRBV6-3 to TRBJ1-2; D not resolved. The CDR3 has 15 residues. CDR1 MNHEY and CDR2 SVGEGT come from the germline V gene. The V and J ends lost 2 bases and 4 bases respectively, with 14 bases between them. CDR3: CASSYEQRDSYGYTF. The CDR3 DNA reads as TGTGCCAGCAGTTACGAGCAGCGGGATAGCTATGGCTACACCTTC.

The chain employs TRBV29-1 and TRBJ1-2; D unclear. This CDR3 region has 12 residues. V was pared by 0 bases and J by 8 bases, with 10 bases between. CDR1 SQVTM and CDR2 ANQGSEA come from the germline V gene. The CDR3 protein is CSVEDSSLGYTF. DNA for the CDR3: TGCAGCGTTGAAGATAGCAGCCTGGGCTACACCTTC.

The chain couples TRBV6-5 to TRBJ2-5; D is possibly TRBD2 (6 bases). Trimming removed 7 bases from V and 3 bases from J, with 12 bases in between. CDR3 length equals 13 residues. The germline CDR1 and CDR2 sequences are MNHEY and SVGAGI. The CDR3 here is CASISPGEETQYF. The CDR3 DNA sequence: TGTGCCAGCATTTCCCCGGGAGAAGAGACCCAGTACTTC.

The chain recombines TRBV24-1 with TRBJ2-1; D not certain. V lost 6 bases, J lost 5 bases, and 16 bases lay in between. The CDR3 loop spans 15 amino acids. The germline CDR1 and CDR2 sequences are KGHDR and SFDVKD. The CDR3 here is CATSPAVGVDNEQFF. The CDR3 DNA reads TGTGCCACCAGTCCGGCCGTCGGTGTGGACAATGAGCAGTTCTTC.

The DNA for the CDR3 is TGTGCCAGTAGTATTGACTGGGGCACTGAAGCTTTCTTT. Its protein product is CASSIDWGTEAFF. V usage is TRBV19 and J usage is TRBJ1-1, with D hard to call. CDR1 is LNHDA and CDR2 is SQIVND in the germline V gene (reference sequence). Trimming removed 3 bases at V and 4 bases at J, with 9 bases between. This CDR3 is built from 13 residues.

This chain connects TRBV14 to TRBJ1-1; D is uncertain. Germline assignment: CDR1 SGHDN and CDR2 FVKESK. The CDR3 is made up of 13 amino acids. The germline V and J ends were trimmed by 1 base and 4 bases, with 7 bases remaining between them. The CDR3 here is CASSQVQSTEAFF. CDR3 nucleotides: TGTGCCAGCAGCCAAGTCCAGAGCACTGAAGCTTTCTTT.

The chain combines TRBV4-1 with TRBJ1-1; D unresolved. Germline V gives CDR1 MGHRA, CDR2 YSYEKL. The CDR3 sequence is 13 residues long. Trimming took off 10 bases at V and 0 bases at J, with 12 bases between the two ends. DNA for the CDR3: TGCGCCACCAAACCAACCATGAACACTGAAGCTTTCTTT. Protein: CATKPTMNTEAFF.

The chain couples TRBV5-6 to TRBJ2-3; TRBD1 matches 7 bases. Germline loops: CDR1 SGHDT, CDR2 YYEEEE. With V trimmed by 9 bases and J by 4 bases, 5 bases remained unmatched. The CDR3 is 12 amino acids. The chain's CDR3 is CATTGSADTQYF. The CDR3 nucleotides read TGTGCCACGACAGGGTCGGCAGATACGCAGTATTTT.

This chain uses TRBV9 with TRBJ2-4; D assignment may be TRBD1 or TRBD2 (5 bases each). CDR1 and CDR2 (germline): SGDLS, YYNGEE. CDR3 length: 14 residues. Trimming pared 0 bases from V and 9 bases from J, leaving 13 bases between. Written as DNA, the CDR3 is TGTGCCAGCAGCGTAGCCAGGGACGGTGGCATTCAGTACTTC. Protein sequence: CASSVARDGGIQYF.

The gene calls are TRBV7-6 and TRBJ2-7; a possible D gene is TRBD1 (5 bases). The V gene lost 5 bases and the J gene lost 4 bases, with 15 bases spanning the gap. Germline V gives CDR1 SGHVS, CDR2 FNYEAQ. This CDR3 has 14 amino acids. CDR3 in amino acids: CASSAEPGQYEQYF. CDR3 DNA sequence: TGTGCCAGCAGCGCCGAACCAGGGCAGTACGAGCAGTACTTC.

The DNA for the CDR3 is TGTGCCAGCACCTGGAGGGGGCGTCGATCACCCCTCCACTTT. Amino acid sequence: CASTWRGRRSPLHF. The chain combines TRBV27 with TRBJ1-6; 7 positions agree with TRBD1. The V gene end was trimmed by 7 bases and the J gene end by 10 bases; junction bases not matched to a gene: 10. In germline, CDR1 is MNHEY, CDR2 SMNVEV (reference sequence). This CDR3 has 14 amino acids.

J is TRBJ1-4 and V is TRBV5-4; D unresolved. The V and J ends lost 4 bases and 3 bases respectively, with 10 bases between them. Germline V lookup: CDR1 SGHNT, CDR2 YYREEE (reference sequence). CDR3 length: 14 residues. CDR3 DNA sequence: TGTGCCAGCAGCCAGACGTCGGCTAATGAAAAACTGTTTTTT. Translated: CASSQTSANEKLFF.

The chain combines TRBV10-3 with TRBJ1-3; D perhaps matches TRBD1 (5 bases). CDR1 is ENHRY, CDR2 SYGVKD, per germline. The germline V and J ends were trimmed by 3 bases and 10 bases, with 16 bases remaining between them. The CDR3 totals 14 residues. The CDR3 region has the DNA TGTGCCATCAGTGACTCCTTGCGGGGCCGGACCATATATTTT. Translating it yields CAISDSLRGRTIYF.

The J gene is TRBJ1-4, the V gene TRBV30; D gene ambiguous. The CDR3 runs to 14 residues. The germline V gene encodes CDR1 GTSNPN and CDR2 SVGIG (reference sequence). Trimming shortened V by 0 bases and J by 7 bases, and 12 bases separated the two germline ends. The CDR3 reads CAWSVFTAGEKLFF. The CDR3 DNA sequence: TGTGCCTGGAGTGTATTCACCGCGGGTGAAAAACTGTTTTTT.

The chain joins TRBV24-1 to TRBJ1-2, with D perhaps TRBD1 (5 bases). CDR1 and CDR2 from the germline V gene are KGHDR and SFDVKD. This CDR3 has 16 residues. The V and J ends lost 3 bases and 5 bases respectively, with 18 bases between them. The CDR3 sequence: CATSDPGPRGSYGYTF. The CDR3 nucleotides read TGTGCCACCAGTGATCCGGGACCCCGAGGAAGTTATGGCTACACCTTC.

The chain couples TRBV27 to TRBJ1-6; the D gene is possibly TRBD1 (6 bases). V shed 3 bases and J shed 9 bases, with 18 bases lying between them. The CDR3 contains 16 residues. CDR1 and CDR2 from the germline V gene are MNHEY and SMNVEV (reference sequence). DNA for the CDR3: TGTGCCAGCAGTTTCGAGACAGGTTTAGGGGGTTCACCCCTCCACTTT. Translation gives CASSFETGLGGSPLHF.

The V call is TRBV7-2, the J call TRBJ2-1; TRBD2 matches at 11 bases. V was clipped by 5 bases and J by 7 bases; unmatched bases: 7. Germline lookup yields CDR1 SGHTA and CDR2 FQGNSA. This CDR3 has 15 residues. CDR3 amino acids: CASSITSGRMNEQFF. CDR3 DNA: TGTGCCAGCAGCATTACTAGCGGGAGAATGAATGAGCAGTTCTTC.

This rearrangement joins TRBV5-1 to TRBJ2-1; 11 bases agree with TRBD2. This CDR3 spans 16 amino acids. Trimming removed 3 bases from V and 3 bases from J; junction bases left unmatched: 5. Per germline, CDR1 SGHRS and CDR2 YFSETQ. CDR3 in amino acids: CASSWGGLAVYNEQFF. The DNA of the CDR3 is TGCGCCAGCAGCTGGGGGGGACTAGCGGTCTACAATGAGCAGTTCTTC.

The chain links TRBV9 to TRBJ2-2, with D perhaps TRBD2 (6 bases). This CDR3 region has 15 residues. Trimming pared 0 bases from V and 3 bases from J, leaving 9 bases between. Germline V gene lookup returns CDR1 SGDLS and CDR2 YYNGEE. The CDR3: CASSVDSGYTGELFF. The CDR3 nucleotides read TGTGCCAGCAGCGTAGATAGCGGCTACACCGGGGAGCTGTTTTTT.

This sequence joins TRBV2 and TRBJ1-5; D is ambiguous. The V gene's germline CDR1 is SNHLY and CDR2 FYNNEI. Trimming pared 4 bases from V and 1 base from J, leaving 8 bases between. The CDR3 loop spans 14 amino acids. The CDR3 DNA reads as TGTGCCAGCAGTGGAGTTCAGAGCAATCAGCCCCAGCATTTT. This sequence encodes CASSGVQSNQPQHF. Full variable domain (outside the CDR3, taken from reference TRBV2 and TRBJ1-5): EPEVTQTPSHQVTQMGQEVILRCVPISNHLYFYWYRQILGQKVEFLVSFYNNEISEKSEIFDDQFSVERPDGSNFTLKIRSTKLEDSAMYFCASSGVQSNQPQHFGDGTRLSIL.

This chain joins TRBV6-5 and TRBJ1-3, with 11 bases that match TRBD1. V lost 6 bases to trimming and J lost 2 bases; unmatched junction nucleotides: 3. The germline gives CDR1 MNHEY, CDR2 SVGAGI. The CDR3 is made up of 15 amino acids. CDR3 protein: CASRLGQGAGNTIYF. CDR3 in DNA: TGTGCCAGCAGGCTGGGACAGGGGGCTGGAAACACCATATATTTT.